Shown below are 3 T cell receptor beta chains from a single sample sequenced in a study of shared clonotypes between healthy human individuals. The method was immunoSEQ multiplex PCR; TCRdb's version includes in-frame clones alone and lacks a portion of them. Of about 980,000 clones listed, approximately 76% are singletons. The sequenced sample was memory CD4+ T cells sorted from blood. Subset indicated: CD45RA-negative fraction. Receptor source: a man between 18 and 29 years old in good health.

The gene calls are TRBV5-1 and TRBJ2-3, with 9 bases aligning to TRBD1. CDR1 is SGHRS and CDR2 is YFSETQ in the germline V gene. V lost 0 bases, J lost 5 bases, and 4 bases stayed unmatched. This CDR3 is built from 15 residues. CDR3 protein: CASSLDRGLGDTQYF. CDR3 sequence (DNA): TGCGCCAGCAGCTTGGACAGGGGGCTAGGAGATACGCAGTATTTT.

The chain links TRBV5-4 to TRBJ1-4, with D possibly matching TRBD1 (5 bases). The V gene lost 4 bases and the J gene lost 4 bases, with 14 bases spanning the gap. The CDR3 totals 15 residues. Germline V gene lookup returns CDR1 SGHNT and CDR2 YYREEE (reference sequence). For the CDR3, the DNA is TGTGCCAGCAGCCCCCGGGACCCCGGTAATGAAAAACTGTTTTTT. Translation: CASSPRDPGNEKLFF. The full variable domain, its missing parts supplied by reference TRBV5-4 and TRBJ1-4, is ETGVTQSPTHLIKTRGQQVTLRCSSQSGHNTVSWYQQALGQGPQFIFQYYREEENGRGNFPPRFSGLQFPNYSSELNVNALELDDSALYLCASSPRDPGNEKLFFGSGTQLSVL.

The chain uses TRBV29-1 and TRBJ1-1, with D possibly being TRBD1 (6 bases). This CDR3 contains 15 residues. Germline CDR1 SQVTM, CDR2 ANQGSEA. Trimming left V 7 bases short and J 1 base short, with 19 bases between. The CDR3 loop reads CSAVRGDNWNTEAFF. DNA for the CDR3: TGCAGCGCAGTGAGGGGGGACAACTGGAACACTGAAGCTTTCTTT.